A selection of T cell receptor beta chains follows, all from one sample in a study. TCRdb called the 5' RACE reads again in MiXCR, with one record for every CDR3 protein. The table records tens of thousands of distinct CDR3 sequences, about a sixth of them present only once. The sample consisted of naive CD4+ T cells sorted from blood. The receptors here all came from a female donor with breast cancer. The CDR3 runs from the conserved cysteine through the conserved F or W. D genes are given only for firm matches. Size is stated for part of the rows, as once, few or many counts, or as a class when the clone is expanded.

J gene | V gene | clone size | D gene | CDR3 DNA | CDR3 protein
TRBJ2-3 | TRBV12-3/TRBV12-4 | . | . | TGTGCCAGCACCCTCACTAGGTATACGCAGTATTTT | CASTLTRYTQYF
TRBJ2-7 | TRBV7-9 | . | TRBD1 | TGTGCCAGCAGCCGACAGGGGGAAAGCGAGCAGTACTTC | CASSRQGESEQYF
TRBJ1-2 | TRBV5-1 | few | . | TGCGCCAGCAGCTTTGAGGGAAGTGGCGGCTACACCTTC | CASSFEGSGGYTF
TRBJ2-7 | TRBV5-1 | few | . | TGCGCCAGCAGGCGCACAGGTAACTCCTACGAGCAGTACTTC | CASRRTGNSYEQYF
TRBJ2-2 | TRBV5-1 | few | TRBD2 | TGCGCCAGCAGCTTGGAGGGGACTAGCGGGAACACCGGGGAGCTGTTTTTT | CASSLEGTSGNTGELFF
TRBJ1-1 | TRBV20-1 | once | . | TGCAGTGTCACCGGGAAACCCATGAGCACTGAAGCTTTCTTT | CSVTGKPMSTEAFF
TRBJ1-2 | TRBV5-5 | many | . | TGTGCCAGCAGCCCTCCGACATCCTATGGCTACACCTTC | CASSPPTSYGYTF
TRBJ2-7 | TRBV5-5 | many | . | TGTGCCAGCAGCCCCCTCGGCGGGGTCTACGAGCAGTACTTC | CASSPLGGVYEQYF
TRBJ1-2 | TRBV6-2/TRBV6-3 | . | . | TGTGCCAGCAACTCGTGGTGGACGAGAACTAACTATGGCCACACCTTC | CASNSWWTRTNYGHTF
TRBJ2-7 | TRBV20-1 | few | . | TGCAGTGCTTCCCTTCACTGGGGTGATGAGCAGTACTTC | CSASLHWGDEQYF
TRBJ2-1 | TRBV12-5 | few | TRBD2 | TGTGCTAGTGGTTTAACCGGGACTAGCGGGAGGACCTACAATGAGCAGTTCTTC | CASGLTGTSGRTYNEQFF
TRBJ1-2 | TRBV7-2 | many | . | TGTGCCAGCAGCTGGTCGGACTATGGCTACACCTTC | CASSWSDYGYTF
TRBJ2-3 | TRBV5-1 | . | . | TGCGCCAGCAGCTCGGACAGCACAGATACGCAGTATTTT | CASSSDSTDTQYF
TRBJ2-3 | TRBV7-2 | . | TRBD2 | TGTGCCAGCAGCTCCGTAGCGGGTCAGAGCACAGATACGCAGTATTTT | CASSSVAGQSTDTQYF
TRBJ2-2 | TRBV21-1 | . | . | TGTGCCAGCAGTAAAGCCTGGGACAGAGGAGCCGGGGAGCTGTTTTTT | CASSKAWDRGAGELFF
TRBJ2-1 | TRBV5-1 | few | . | TGCGCCAGCAGCACCGAACCCCTCAATGAGCAGTTCTTC | CASSTEPLNEQFF
TRBJ2-4 | TRBV14 | . | . | TGTGCCAGCAGCCAAGCCGGGTTAGACATTAAGTACTTC | CASSQAGLDIKYF
TRBJ2-2 | TRBV27 | . | . | TGTGCCAGCAGTTTAGTCCCCAACACCGGGGAGCTGTTTTTT | CASSLVPNTGELFF
TRBJ1-2 | TRBV20-1 | many | . | TGCAGTGCTAGGGCGGGGCCGCAGGGAAACTATGGCTACACCTTC | CSARAGPQGNYGYTF
TRBJ1-1 | TRBV20-1 | many | . | TGCAGTGCTAGAAAAGGACCCTTGAACACTGAAGCTTTCTTT | CSARKGPLNTEAFF
TRBJ2-7 | TRBV20-1 | many | TRBD1 | TGCAGTGTGGGACAGGGAGATTTAGACGAGCAGTACTTC | CSVGQGDLDEQYF
TRBJ2-4 | TRBV27 | few | . | TGTGCCAGCAGTTTTGAACGGGATGGGGACATTCAGTACTTC | CASSFERDGDIQYF
TRBJ2-1 | TRBV5-1 | many | TRBD2 | TGCGCCAGCACGGGAGGCGGGGGAAGCTCCTACAATGAGCAGTTCTTC | CASTGGGGSSYNEQFF
TRBJ2-2 | TRBV4-1 | few | TRBD2 | TGCGCCAGCCGACGGGAGGGCACCGGGGAGCTGTTTTTT | CASRREGTGELFF
TRBJ1-3 | TRBV7-6 | few | . | TGTGCCAGCAGCTTGGAACAGATCTCTGGAAACACCATATATTTT | CASSLEQISGNTIYF
TRBJ2-7 | TRBV5-5 | few | . | TGTGCCAGCAGCGACAGCTCCTACGAGCAGTACTTC | CASSDSSYEQYF
TRBJ1-5 | TRBV19 | . | TRBD1 | TGTGCCAGTAGTATAACGACAGGGAGCCAGCCCCAGCATTTT | CASSITTGSQPQHF
TRBJ1-2 | TRBV7-9 | few | TRBD1 | TGTGCCAGCAGCTTAAACGGACAGGGTAGCTATGGTTACACCTTC | CASSLNGQGSYGYTF
TRBJ2-7 | TRBV10-3 | . | TRBD2 | TGTGCCATCAGCACTAGCGGGGTCCTCGGCGAGCAGTACTTC | CAISTSGVLGEQYF
TRBJ2-5 | TRBV20-1 | few | . | TGCAGTGCTCCGAGGGGAGGGGGCTCACAGAAAGAGACCCAGTACTTC | CSAPRGGGSQKETQYF